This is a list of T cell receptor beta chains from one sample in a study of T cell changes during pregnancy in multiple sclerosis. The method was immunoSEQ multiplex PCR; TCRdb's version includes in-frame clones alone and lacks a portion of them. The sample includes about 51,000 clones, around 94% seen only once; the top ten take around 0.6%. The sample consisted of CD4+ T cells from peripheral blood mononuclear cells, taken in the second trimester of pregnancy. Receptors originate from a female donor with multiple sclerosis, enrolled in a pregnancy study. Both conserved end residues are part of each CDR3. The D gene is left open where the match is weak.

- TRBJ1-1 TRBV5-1 TGCGCCAGCAGCTTGGACAGCAACACTGAAGCTTTCTTT CASSLDSNTEAFF
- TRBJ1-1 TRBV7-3 TGTGCCAGCAGCTTAACGGGGGGGCCTGGCACTGAAGCTTTCTTT CASSLTGGPGTEAFF
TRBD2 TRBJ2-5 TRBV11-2 TGTGCCAGCAGCTTCCGGGGGGTGGGAGAGACCCAGTACTTC CASSFRGVGETQYF
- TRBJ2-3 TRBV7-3 TGTGCCAGCAGCACTGACAGATATACGCAGTATTTT CASSTDRYTQYF
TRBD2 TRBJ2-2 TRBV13 TGTGCCAGCACCCTGGGACTATTCGGCGGGGAGCTGTTTTTT CASTLGLFGGELFF
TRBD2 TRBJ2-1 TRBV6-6 TGTGCCAGCATCTTAGCGGGGGCGTACAATGAGCAGTTCTTC CASILAGAYNEQFF
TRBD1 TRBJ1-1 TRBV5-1 TGCGCCAGCAGCTTGAACTCCGGGACAGGGAAGTCGAACACTGAAGCTTTCTTT CASSLNSGTGKSNTEAFF
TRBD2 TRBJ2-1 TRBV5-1 TGCGCCAGCAGCTTGGGGACTAGTACCTACAATGAGCAGTTCTTC CASSLGTSTYNEQFF
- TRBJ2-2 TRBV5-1 TGCGCCAGCAGCTTGTGGGGCGCGGACACCGGGGAGCTGTTTTTT CASSLWGADTGELFF
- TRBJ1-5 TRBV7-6 TGTGCCAGCAGCAAGCGGGGGGATCAGCCCCAGCATTTT CASSKRGDQPQHF
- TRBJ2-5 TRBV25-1 TGTGCCAGCAGTGGGGGCTTCCAAGAGACCCAGTACTTC CASSGGFQETQYF